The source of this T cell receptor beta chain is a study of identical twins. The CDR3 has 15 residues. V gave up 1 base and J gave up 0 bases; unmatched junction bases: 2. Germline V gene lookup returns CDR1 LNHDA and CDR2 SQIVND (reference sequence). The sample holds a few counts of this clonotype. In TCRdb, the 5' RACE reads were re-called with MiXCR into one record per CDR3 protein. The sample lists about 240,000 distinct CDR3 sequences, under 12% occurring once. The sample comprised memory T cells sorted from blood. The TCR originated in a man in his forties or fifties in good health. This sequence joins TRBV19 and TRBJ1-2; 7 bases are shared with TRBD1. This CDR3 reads CASSIGGTANYGYTF. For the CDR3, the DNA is TGTGCCAGTAGTATAGGAGGGACAGCTAACTATGGCTACACCTTC.